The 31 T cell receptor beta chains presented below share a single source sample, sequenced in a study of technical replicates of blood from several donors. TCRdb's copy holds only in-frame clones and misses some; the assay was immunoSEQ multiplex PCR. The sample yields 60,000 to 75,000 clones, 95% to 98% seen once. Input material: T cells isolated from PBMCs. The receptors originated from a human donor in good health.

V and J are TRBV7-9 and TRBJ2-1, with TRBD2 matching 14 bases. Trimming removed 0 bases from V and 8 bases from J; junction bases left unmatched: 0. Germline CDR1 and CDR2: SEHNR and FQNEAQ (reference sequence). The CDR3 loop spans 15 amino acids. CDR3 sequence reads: CASSLATSGRDEQFF. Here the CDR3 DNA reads TGTGCCAGCAGCTTAGCGACTAGCGGGAGGGATGAGCAGTTCTTC. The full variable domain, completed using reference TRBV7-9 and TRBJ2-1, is DTGVSQNPRHKITKRGQNVTFRCDPISEHNRLYWYRQTLGQGPEFLTYFQNEAQLEKSRLLSDRFSAERPKGSFSTLEIQRTEQGDSAMYLCASSLATSGRDEQFFGPGTRLTVL.

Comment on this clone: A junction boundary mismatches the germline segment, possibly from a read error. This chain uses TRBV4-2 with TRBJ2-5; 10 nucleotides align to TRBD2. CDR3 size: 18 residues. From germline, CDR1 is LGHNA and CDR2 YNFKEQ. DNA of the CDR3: TGTGCCAGCAGCCAAGAAGTTAACTTAGCGGGGGGCCAAGAGGCCCAGTACTTC. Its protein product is CASSQEVNLAGGQEAQYF.

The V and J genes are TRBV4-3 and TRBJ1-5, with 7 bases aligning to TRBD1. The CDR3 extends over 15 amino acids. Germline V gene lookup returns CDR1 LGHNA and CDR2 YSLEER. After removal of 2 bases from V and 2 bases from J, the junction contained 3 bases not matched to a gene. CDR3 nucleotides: TGCGCCAGCAGCCAAAGACAGGGCGGCAATCAGCCCCAGCATTTT. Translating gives CASSQRQGGNQPQHF.

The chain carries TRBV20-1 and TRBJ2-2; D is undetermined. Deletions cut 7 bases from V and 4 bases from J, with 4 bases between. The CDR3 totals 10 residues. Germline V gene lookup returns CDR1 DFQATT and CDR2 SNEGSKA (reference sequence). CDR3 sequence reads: CSVFTGELFF. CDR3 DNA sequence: TGCAGTGTCTTCACCGGGGAGCTGTTTTTT.

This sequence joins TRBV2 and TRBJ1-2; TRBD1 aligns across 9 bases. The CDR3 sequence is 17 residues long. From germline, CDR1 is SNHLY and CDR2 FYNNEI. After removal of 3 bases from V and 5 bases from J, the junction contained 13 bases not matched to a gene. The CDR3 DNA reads TGTGCCAGCAGTGACCAGCTTCCGGGACAGGGAAAATATGGCTACACCTTC. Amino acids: CASSDQLPGQGKYGYTF. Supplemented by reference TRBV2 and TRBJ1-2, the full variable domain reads EPEVTQTPSHQVTQMGQEVILRCVPISNHLYFYWYRQILGQKVEFLVSFYNNEISEKSEIFDDQFSVERPDGSNFTLKIRSTKLEDSAMYFCASSDQLPGQGKYGYTFGSGTRLTVV.

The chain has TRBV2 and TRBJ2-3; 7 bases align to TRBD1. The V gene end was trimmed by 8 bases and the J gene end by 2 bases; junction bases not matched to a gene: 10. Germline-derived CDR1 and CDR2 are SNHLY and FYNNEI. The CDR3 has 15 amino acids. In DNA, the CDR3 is TGTGCCAGCGAGCGACCAGGGGGTTTCACAGATACGCAGTATTTT. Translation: CASERPGGFTDTQYF.

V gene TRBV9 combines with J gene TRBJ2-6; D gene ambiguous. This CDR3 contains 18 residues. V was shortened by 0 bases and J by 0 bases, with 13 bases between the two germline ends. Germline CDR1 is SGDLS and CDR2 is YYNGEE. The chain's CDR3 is CASSVEHGGPSGANVLTF. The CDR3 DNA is TGTGCCAGCAGCGTAGAACATGGCGGCCCCTCTGGGGCCAACGTCCTGACTTTC.

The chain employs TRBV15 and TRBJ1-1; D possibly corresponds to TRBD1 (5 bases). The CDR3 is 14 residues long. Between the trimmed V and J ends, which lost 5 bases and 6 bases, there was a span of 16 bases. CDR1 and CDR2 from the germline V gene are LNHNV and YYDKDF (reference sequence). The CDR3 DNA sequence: TGTGCCACCAGCGCTGCTCCAGGGAGGGCTGAAGCTTTCTTT. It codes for CATSAAPGRAEAFF.

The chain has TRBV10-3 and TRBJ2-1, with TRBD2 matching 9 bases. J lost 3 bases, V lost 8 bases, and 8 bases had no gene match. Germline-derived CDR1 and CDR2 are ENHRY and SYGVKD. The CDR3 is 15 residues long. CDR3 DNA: TGTGCCATCGGGGGGCGGGAGGGAAACTACAATGAGCAGTTCTTC. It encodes CAIGGREGNYNEQFF.

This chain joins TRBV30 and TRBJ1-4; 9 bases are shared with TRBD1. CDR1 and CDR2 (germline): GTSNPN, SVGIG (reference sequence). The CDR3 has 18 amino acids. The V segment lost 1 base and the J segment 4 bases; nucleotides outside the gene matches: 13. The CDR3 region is CAWSGPRDRDFGNEKLFF. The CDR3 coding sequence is TGTGCCTGGAGTGGGCCGAGGGACAGGGACTTTGGTAATGAAAAACTGTTTTTT.

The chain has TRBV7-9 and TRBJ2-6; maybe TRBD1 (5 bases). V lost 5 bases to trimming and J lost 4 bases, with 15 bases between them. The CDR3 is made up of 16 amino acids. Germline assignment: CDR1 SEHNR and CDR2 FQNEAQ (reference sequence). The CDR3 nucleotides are TGTGCCAGCAGCCCTAAAACAGGAGCCGGGGCCAACGTCCTGACTTTC. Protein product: CASSPKTGAGANVLTF.

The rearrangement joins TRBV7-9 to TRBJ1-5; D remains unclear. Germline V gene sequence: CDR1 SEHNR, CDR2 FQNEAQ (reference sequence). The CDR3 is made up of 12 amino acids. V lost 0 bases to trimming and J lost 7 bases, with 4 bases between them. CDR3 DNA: TGTGCCAGCAGCTTAGCAGCGCAGCCCCAGCATTTT. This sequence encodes CASSLAAQPQHF.

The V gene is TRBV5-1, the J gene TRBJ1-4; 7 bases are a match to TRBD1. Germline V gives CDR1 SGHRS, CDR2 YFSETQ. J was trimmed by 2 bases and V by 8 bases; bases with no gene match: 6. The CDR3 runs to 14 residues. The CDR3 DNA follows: TGCGCCAGTTCGACAGGGTCCACTAATGAAAAACTGTTTTTT. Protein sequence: CASSTGSTNEKLFF.

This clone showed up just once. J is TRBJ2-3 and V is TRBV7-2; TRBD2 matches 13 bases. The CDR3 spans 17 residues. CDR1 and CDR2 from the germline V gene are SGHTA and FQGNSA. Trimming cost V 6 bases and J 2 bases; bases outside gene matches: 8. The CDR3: CASRDPGLAGFTDTQYF. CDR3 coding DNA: TGTGCCAGCAGAGACCCGGGACTAGCGGGGTTCACAGATACGCAGTATTTT.

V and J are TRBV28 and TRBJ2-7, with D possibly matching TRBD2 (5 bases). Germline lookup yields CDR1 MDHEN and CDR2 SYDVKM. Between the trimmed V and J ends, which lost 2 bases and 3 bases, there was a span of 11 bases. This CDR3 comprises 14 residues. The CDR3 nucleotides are TGTGCCAGCAGTTTAAGGCTAGCTAGCTACGAGCAGTACTTC. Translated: CASSLRLASYEQYF. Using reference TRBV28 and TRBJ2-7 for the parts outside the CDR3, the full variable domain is DVKVTQSSRYLVKRTGEKVFLECVQDMDHENMFWYRQDPGLGLRLIYFSYDVKMKEKGDIPEGYSVSREKKERFSLILESASTNQTSMYLCASSLRLASYEQYFGPGTRLTVT.

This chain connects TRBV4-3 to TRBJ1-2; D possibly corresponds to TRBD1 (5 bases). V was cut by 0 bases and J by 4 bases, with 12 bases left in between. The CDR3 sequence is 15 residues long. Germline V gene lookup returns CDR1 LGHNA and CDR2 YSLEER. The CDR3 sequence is CASSQERGGAYGYTF. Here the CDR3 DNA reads TGCGCCAGCAGCCAAGAGAGGGGAGGTGCCTATGGCTACACCTTC.

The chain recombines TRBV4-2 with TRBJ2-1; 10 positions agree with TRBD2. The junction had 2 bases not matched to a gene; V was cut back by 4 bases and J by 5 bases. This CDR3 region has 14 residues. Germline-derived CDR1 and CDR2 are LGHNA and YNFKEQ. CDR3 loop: CASSPLAGHNEQFF. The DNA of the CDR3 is TGTGCCAGCAGCCCACTAGCGGGACACAATGAGCAGTTCTTC.

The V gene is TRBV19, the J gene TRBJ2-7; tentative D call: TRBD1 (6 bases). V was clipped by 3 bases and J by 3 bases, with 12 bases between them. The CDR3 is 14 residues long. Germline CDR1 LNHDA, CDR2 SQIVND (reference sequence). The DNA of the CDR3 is TGTGCCAGTAGTATGTACAGGGAAATCTACGAGCAGTACTTC. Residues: CASSMYREIYEQYF.

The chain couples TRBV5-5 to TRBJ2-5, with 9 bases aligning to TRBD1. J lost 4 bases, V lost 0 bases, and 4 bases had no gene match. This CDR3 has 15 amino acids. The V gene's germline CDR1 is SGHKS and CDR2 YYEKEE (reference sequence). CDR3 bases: TGTGCCAGCAGCTTGGGACAGGGGGTAGGAGAGACCCAGTACTTC. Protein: CASSLGQGVGETQYF.

This CDR3 is CASSWGRGDTGELFF. CDR3 bases: TGTGCCAGCAGTTGGGGGAGGGGCGATACCGGGGAGCTGTTTTTT. The chain is built from TRBV27 and TRBJ2-2, with TRBD2 identical over 7 bases. The CDR3 totals 15 residues. J gave up 5 bases and V 4 bases, and 7 bases lay outside the gene matches. From germline, CDR1 is MNHEY and CDR2 SMNVEV (reference sequence).

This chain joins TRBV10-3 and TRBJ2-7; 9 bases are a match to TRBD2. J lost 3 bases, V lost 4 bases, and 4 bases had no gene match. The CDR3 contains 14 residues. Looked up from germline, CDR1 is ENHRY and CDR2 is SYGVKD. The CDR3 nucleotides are TGTGCCATCAGTGGAATAGCGGGGGACTACGAGCAGTACTTC. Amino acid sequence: CAISGIAGDYEQYF.

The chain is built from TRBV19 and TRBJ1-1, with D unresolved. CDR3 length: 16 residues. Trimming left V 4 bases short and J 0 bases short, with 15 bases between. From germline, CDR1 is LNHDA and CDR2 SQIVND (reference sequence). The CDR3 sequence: CASSSPLRVVNTEAFF. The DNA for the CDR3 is TGTGCCAGTAGTAGTCCCTTGAGGGTTGTGAACACTGAAGCTTTCTTT.

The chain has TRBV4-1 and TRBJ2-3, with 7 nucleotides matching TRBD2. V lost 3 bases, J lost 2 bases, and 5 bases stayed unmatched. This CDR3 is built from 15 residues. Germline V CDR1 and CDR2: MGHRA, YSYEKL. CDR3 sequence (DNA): TGCGCCAGCAGCCACGAGCGGGGCGACACAGATACGCAGTATTTT. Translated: CASSHERGDTDTQYF.

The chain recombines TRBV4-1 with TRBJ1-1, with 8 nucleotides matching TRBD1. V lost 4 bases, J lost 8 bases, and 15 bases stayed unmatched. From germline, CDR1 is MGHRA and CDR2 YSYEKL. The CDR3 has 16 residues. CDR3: CASSRSQGAQSSEAFF. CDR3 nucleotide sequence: TGCGCCAGCAGCCGATCCCAGGGGGCGCAAAGTTCCGAAGCTTTCTTT.

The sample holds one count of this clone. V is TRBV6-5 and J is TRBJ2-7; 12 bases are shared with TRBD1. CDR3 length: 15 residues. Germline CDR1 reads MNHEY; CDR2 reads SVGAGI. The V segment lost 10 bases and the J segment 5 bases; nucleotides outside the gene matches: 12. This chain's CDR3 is CATKLTGTGGDEQYF. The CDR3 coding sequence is TGTGCCACCAAACTGACCGGGACAGGGGGCGACGAGCAGTACTTC.

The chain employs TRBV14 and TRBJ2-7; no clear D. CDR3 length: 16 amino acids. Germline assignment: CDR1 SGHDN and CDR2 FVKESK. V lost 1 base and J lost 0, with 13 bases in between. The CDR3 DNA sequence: TGTGCCAGCAGCCAAGTTTATGGAGAGATCTCCTACGAGCAGTACTTC. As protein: CASSQVYGEISYEQYF.

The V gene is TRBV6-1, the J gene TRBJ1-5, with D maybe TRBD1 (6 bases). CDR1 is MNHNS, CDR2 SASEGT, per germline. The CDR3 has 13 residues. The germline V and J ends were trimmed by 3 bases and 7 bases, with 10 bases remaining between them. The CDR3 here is CASSDRGWQPQHF. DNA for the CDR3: TGTGCCAGCAGTGACAGGGGCTGGCAGCCCCAGCATTTT.

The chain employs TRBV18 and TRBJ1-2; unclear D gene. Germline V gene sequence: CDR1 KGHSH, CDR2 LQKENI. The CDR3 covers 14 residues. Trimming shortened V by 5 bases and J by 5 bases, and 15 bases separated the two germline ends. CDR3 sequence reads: CASSAYERAYGYTF. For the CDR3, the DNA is TGTGCCAGCTCAGCTTACGAGAGAGCTTATGGCTACACCTTC.

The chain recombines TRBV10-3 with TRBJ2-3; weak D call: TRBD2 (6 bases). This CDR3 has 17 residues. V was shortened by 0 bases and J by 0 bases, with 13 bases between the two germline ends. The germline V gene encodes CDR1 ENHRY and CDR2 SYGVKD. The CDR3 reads CAISESLTGTSTDTQYF. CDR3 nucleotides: TGTGCCATCAGTGAGTCTCTTACCGGGACTAGCACAGATACGCAGTATTTT.

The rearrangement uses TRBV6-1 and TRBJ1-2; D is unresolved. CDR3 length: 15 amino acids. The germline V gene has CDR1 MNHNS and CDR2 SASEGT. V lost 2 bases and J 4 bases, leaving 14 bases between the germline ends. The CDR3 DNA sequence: TGTGCCAGCAGTGAATTCCTCGGGGTTGGCTATGGCTACACCTTC. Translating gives CASSEFLGVGYGYTF.

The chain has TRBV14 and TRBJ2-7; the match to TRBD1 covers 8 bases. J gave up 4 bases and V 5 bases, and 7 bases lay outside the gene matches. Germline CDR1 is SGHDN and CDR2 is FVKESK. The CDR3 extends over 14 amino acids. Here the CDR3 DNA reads TGTGCCAGCAGCGAGGACAGGGCAACGTACGAGCAGTACTTC. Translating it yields CASSEDRATYEQYF. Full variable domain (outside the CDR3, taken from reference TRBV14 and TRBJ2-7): EAGVTQFPSHSVIEKGQTVTLRCDPISGHDNLYWYRRVMGKEIKFLLHFVKESKQDESGMPNNRFLAERTGGTYSTLKVQPAELEDSGVYFCASSEDRATYEQYFGPGTRLTVT.